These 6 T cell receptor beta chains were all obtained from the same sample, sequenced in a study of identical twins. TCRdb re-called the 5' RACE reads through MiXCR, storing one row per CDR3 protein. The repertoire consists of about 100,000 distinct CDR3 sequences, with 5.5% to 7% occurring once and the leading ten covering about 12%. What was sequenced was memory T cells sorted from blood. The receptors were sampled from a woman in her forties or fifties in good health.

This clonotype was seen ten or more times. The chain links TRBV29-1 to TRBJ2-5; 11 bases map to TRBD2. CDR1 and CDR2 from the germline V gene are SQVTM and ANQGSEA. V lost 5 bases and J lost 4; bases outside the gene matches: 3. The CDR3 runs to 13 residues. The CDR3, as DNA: TGCAGCGTTCGCCTAGCGGGAGGAGAGACCCAGTACTTC. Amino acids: CSVRLAGGETQYF.

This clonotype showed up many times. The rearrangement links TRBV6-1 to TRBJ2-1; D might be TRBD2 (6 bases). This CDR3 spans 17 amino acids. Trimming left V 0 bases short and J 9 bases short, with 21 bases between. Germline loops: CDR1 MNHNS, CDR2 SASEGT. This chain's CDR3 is CASSEAGGFGIMVEQFF. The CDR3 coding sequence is TGTGCCAGCAGTGAAGCGGGGGGTTTTGGGATCATGGTTGAGCAGTTCTTC.

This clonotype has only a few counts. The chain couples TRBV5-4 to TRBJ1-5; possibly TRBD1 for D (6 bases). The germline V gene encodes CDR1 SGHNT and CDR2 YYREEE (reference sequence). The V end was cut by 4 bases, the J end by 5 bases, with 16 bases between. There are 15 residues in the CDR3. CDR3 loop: CASSQGRGIDQPQHF. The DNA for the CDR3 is TGTGCCAGCAGCCAGGGCAGGGGAATAGATCAGCCCCAGCATTTT.

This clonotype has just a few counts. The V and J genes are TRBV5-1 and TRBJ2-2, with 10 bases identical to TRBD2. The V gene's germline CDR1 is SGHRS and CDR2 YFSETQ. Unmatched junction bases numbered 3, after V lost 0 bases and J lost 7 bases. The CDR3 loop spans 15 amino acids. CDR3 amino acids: CASSLDGTSVGELFF. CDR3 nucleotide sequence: TGCGCCAGCAGCTTGGATGGGACTAGCGTCGGGGAGCTGTTTTTT.

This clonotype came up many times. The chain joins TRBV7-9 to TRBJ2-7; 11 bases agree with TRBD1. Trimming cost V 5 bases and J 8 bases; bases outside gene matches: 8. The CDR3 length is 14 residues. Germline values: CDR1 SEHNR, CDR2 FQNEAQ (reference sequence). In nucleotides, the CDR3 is TGTGCCAGCAGCACCCGGACAGGGGGCGAAAAGCAGTACTTC. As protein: CASSTRTGGEKQYF.

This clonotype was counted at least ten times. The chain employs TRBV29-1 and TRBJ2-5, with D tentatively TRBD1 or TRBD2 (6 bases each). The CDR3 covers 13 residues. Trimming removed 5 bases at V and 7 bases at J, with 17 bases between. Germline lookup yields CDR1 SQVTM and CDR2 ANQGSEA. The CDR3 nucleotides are TGCAGCGTTCCGGGAGTGTTAGGGGGGACCCAGTACTTC. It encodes CSVPGVLGGTQYF.